A selection of T cell receptor beta chains follows, all from one sample in a study of stem cell transplantation in POMP-related autoinflammatory disease. Here immunoSEQ multiplex PCR was the method, and the copy in TCRdb shows in-frame clones only, minus some. The data contain 8,000 to 10,000 clones, approximately 93% of them singletons. Sequenced material: CD8+ T cells from PBMCs, taken before stem cell transplantation. The source is a human donor with POMP-related autoinflammation and immune dysregulation (PRAID). Each CDR3 is given with its conserved first and last residue. Part of the rows lack a size; the others show once, few, many or a class for expanded clones.

NA,TRBV28,11,TRBJ1-1,CASSLNSEAFF
NA,TRBV6-5,16,TRBJ2-1,CASSFGAGGPRNEQFF
NA,TRBV11-2,14,TRBJ1-6,CASSSNRRTSPLHF
NA,TRBV7-9,14,TRBJ1-5,CASSLGQGSQPQHF
NA,TRBV9,14,TRBJ1-1,CASSVGQMNTEAFF
NA,TRBV11-2,15,TRBJ1-1,CASSLRTGLITEAFF
NA,TRBV19,15,TRBJ1-1,CASSRSFPRNTEAFF
NA,TRBV4-2,15,TRBJ2-7,CASSQDPGLADEQYF
NA,TRBV5-1,13,TRBJ2-7,CASSASGSNEQYF
NA,TRBV7-9,15,TRBJ2-1,CASSTLSGLQGEQFF
NA,TRBV27,17,TRBJ2-3,CASSPLVVGGMADTQYF
NA,TRBV4-1,17,TRBJ2-5,CASSPHPGQRNSETQYF
NA,TRBV9,14,TRBJ1-4,CASSPTGSNEKLFF
NA,TRBV11-2,13,TRBJ2-5,CASSLLGDGTQYF
NA,TRBV19,18,TRBJ1-1,CASSIVGGTFPMNTEAFF
NA,TRBV15,15,TRBJ1-3,CATSKQGGSGNTIYF
NA,TRBV10-3,12,TRBJ2-3,CAISEYEDTQYF
NA,TRBV5-4,13,TRBJ2-7,CASSLEGHDEQYF
NA,TRBV4-1,14,TRBJ2-3,CASTGTPSTDTQYF
NA,TRBV4-1,18,TRBJ2-1,CASSQEAPRWDKHNEQFF
NA,TRBV7-9,17,TRBJ2-3,CASSDPLAGGRADTQYF
NA,TRBV25-1,16,TRBJ2-7,CASSEWEGAAGNEQYF
NA,TRBV5-4,15,TRBJ2-7,CASSPSPDGSYEQYF
once,TRBV7-2,14,TRBJ2-5,CASSIWTGEETQYF
NA,TRBV5-4,17,TRBJ2-3,CASSLELAGESEDTQYF
NA,TRBV6-5,14,TRBJ2-2,CASSYGQHTGELFF
NA,TRBV5-1,17,TRBJ2-2,CASSLLSNRGSTGELFF
NA,TRBV5-6,15,TRBJ1-1,CASSLVPGLNTEAFF
NA,TRBV7-2,17,TRBJ2-5,CASSLRRMYIGQETQYF
NA,TRBV5-6,18,TRBJ2-3,CASSSGTSEGSSTDTQYF
NA,TRBV12-5,15,TRBJ2-1,CASGRDSGPGNEQFF
NA,TRBV19,12,TRBJ1-5,CASPPENQPQHF
NA,TRBV13,15,TRBJ2-3,CASSARDPVTDTQYF
NA,TRBV6-5,15,TRBJ1-5,CASSQPGLLNQPQHF
once,TRBV2,13,TRBJ2-5,CASRSGGRETQYF
NA,TRBV27,16,TRBJ2-2,CASSLWRSVLTGELFF
NA,TRBV10-3,13,TRBJ1-2,CAIRDQGNYGYTF
NA,TRBV10-3,13,TRBJ2-2,CASNRVNTGELFF
few,TRBV27,14,TRBJ2-7,CASSGSVSSYEQYF
once,TRBV4-1,15,TRBJ1-1,CASSQGDRTNTEAFF
NA,TRBV29-1,15,TRBJ2-1,CSVEARGRWYNEQFF
NA,TRBV7-9,12,TRBJ1-2,CASSLGARGYTF
NA,TRBV27,14,TRBJ1-6,CASSLWGGGSPLHF
NA,TRBV19,17,TRBJ2-1,CASSMGLWESSYNEQFF
NA,TRBV6-1,15,TRBJ2-1,CASSESGQDYNEQFF
NA,TRBV6-6,11,TRBJ2-1,CASGQYNEQFF
NA,TRBV6-6,15,TRBJ2-1,CASSIPGQPYNEQFF
NA,TRBV15,16,TRBJ2-7,CATSRDGGLAGYEQYF
NA,TRBV13,13,TRBJ2-7,CASSSGLAREQYF
NA,TRBV2,17,TRBJ2-3,CASSESLGPSSTDTQYF
NA,TRBV28,15,TRBJ2-7,CASSTLAGGFHEQYF
NA,TRBV7-2,17,TRBJ2-3,CASSSEVVGPYTDTQYF
NA,TRBV7-9,14,TRBJ2-7,CASSLVYGPNEQYF
once,TRBV5-4,13,TRBJ2-1,CASSLASDTEQFF
NA,TRBV7-9,14,TRBJ2-1,CASSYLASYNEQFF
NA,TRBV7-6,15,TRBJ1-4,CASSPDRGHGEKLFF
NA,TRBV5-4,13,TRBJ2-1,CASSFGTRGEQFF